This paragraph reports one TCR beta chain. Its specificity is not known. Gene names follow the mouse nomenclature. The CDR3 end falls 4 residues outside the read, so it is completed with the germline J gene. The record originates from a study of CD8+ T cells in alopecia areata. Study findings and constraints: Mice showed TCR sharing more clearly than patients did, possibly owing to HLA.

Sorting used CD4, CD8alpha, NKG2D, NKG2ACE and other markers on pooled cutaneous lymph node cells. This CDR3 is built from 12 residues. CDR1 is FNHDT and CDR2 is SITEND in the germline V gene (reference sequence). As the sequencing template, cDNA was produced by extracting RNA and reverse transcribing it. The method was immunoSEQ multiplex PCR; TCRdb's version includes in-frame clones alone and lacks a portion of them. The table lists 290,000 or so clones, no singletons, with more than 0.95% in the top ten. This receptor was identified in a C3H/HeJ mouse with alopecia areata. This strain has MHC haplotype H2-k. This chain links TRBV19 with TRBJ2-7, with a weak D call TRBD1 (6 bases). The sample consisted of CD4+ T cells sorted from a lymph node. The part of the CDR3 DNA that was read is TGTGCCAGCAGTATAGGGGACAAT. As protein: CASSIGDN. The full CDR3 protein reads CASSIGDNEQYF.